This T cell receptor (beta chain) is from a study of Tregs in tolerant kidney transplant recipients. General study findings and limits: This study did not directly address biological reproducibility. The most relevant donor-specific Treg TCRbeta repertoire apparently came from expansion with activated donor B cells.

Thawed PBMCs were FACS-sorted into unstimulated CD4+CD25+CD127- regulatory T cells, CD4+CD25- non-regulatory cells, CD4 and CD8 cells. The method was immunoSEQ multiplex PCR; TCRdb's version includes in-frame clones alone and lacks a portion of them. This sample carries about 18,000 clones, 80% to 90% of them seen once, and the ten largest clones take 2% to 3%. The length of the CDR3 is 15 residues. V lost 2 bases and J lost 4, with 14 bases in between. The V gene's germline CDR1 is LNHNV and CDR2 YYDKDF (reference sequence). Notes on this clone: What it binds is not known.

The J gene is TRBJ1-2, the V gene TRBV15; no definite D call. The TCR comes from a human donor in good health. The sample comprised Tregs from blood. The CDR3 coding sequence is TGTGCCACCAGCAGATATTCCGGGTCCCTCTATGGCTACACCTTC. This encodes CATSRYSGSLYGYTF.